The following is a T cell receptor beta chain sequence with its context. The protocol was immunoSEQ multiplex PCR, while the TCRdb copy is restricted to in-frame clones and leaves out a portion. The table records around 87,000 clones, approximately 87% of them present only once. Noted time point: peripheral blood 6 weeks after treatment start. This sample is part of a study of PD-L1 blockade in urothelial cancer. Overall study context: Of roughly 30 patients, around 25 were males with bladder-origin urothelial cancer. Analysis of blood occurred 3 weeks (second dose) and 6 weeks after treatment start.

This CDR3 contains 14 residues. V was pared by 3 bases and J by 7 bases, with 13 bases between. Germline CDR1 KGHSH, CDR2 LQKENI. The receptor comes from an older man with urothelial cancer. The V gene is TRBV18, the J gene TRBJ1-5; D is ambiguous. The starting material was PBMCs, obtained around atezolizumab (anti-PD-L1) treatment. In nucleotides, the CDR3 is TGTGCCAGCTCACCTCGCGGGCTCGGCCAGCCCCAGCATTTT. Translating gives CASSPRGLGQPQHF.